This T cell receptor beta chain was captured by sequencing in a study of cytomegalovirus exposure and HLA in healthy donors. Findings and caveats of the study: The HLA-A and HLA-B alleles of most subjects were reportedly predicted accurately from TCR beta sequences. Earlier analysis yielded a pattern in which most TCR beta V segments were productive about 90% or about 30% of the time. Several top significant clusters appeared, in a later analysis, to be linked to common viral pathogens.

CDR3 length: 13 residues. With 5 bases removed from V and 4 bases from J, the gap between germline ends came to 11 bases. The germline gives CDR1 SNHLY, CDR2 FYNNEI. The PCR contained 60 Vbeta and 13 Jbeta primers. Data came from immunoSEQ multiplex PCR; TCRdb stores just in-frame clones and leaves some out. Of about 170,000 clones listed, 70% to 90% were seen once; the top ten hold more than 2%. About this clone: The antigen is unknown.

Although they were nominally healthy when sampled, donors likely had unrecorded immune exposures. Sequenced: PBMCs. The chain uses TRBV2 and TRBJ1-1, with D possibly being TRBD1 (6 bases). The source is a man between 18 and 29 years old in good health and CMV-seropositive. The CDR3 bases are TGTGCCAGCAGTTCAAGGGGGACCACTGAAGCTTTCTTT. Residues: CASSSRGTTEAFF.